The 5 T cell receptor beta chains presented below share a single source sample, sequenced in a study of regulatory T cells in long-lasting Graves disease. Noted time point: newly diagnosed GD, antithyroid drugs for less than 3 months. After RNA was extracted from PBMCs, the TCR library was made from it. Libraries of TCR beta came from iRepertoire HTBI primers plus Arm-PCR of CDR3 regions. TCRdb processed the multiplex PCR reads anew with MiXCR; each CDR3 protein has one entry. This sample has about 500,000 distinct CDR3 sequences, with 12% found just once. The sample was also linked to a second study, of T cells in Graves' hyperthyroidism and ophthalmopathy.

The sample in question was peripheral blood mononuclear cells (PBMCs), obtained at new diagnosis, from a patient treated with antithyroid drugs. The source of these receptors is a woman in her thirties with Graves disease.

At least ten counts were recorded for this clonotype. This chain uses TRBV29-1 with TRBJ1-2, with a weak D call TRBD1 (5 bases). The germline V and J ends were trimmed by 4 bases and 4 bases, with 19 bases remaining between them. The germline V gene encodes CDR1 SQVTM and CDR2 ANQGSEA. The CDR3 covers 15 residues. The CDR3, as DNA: TGCAGCGTTGTTATACAGGATCATGGCAGCTATGGCTACACCTTC. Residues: CSVVIQDHGSYGYTF. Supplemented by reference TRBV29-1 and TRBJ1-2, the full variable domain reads SAVISQKPSRDICQRGTSLTIQCQVDSQVTMMFWYRQQPGQSLTLIATANQGSEATYESGFVIDKFPISRPNLTFSTLTVSNMSPEDSSIYLCSVVIQDHGSYGYTFGSGTRLTVV.

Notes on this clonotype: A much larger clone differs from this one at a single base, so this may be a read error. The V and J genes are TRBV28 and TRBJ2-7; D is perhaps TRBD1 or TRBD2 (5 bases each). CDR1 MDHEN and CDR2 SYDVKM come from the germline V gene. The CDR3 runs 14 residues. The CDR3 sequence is CASSPGIAGYGQYF. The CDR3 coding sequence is TGTGCCAGCAGCCCCGGGATAGCAGGGTACGGGCAGTACTTC.

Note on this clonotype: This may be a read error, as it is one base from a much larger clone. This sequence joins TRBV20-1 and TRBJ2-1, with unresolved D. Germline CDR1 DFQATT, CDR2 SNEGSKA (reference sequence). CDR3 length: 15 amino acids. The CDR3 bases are TGCAGTGCTGTCAGATGGGAAGACTCCTACAATGAGCAGCTCTTC. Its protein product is CSAVRWEDSYNEQLF.

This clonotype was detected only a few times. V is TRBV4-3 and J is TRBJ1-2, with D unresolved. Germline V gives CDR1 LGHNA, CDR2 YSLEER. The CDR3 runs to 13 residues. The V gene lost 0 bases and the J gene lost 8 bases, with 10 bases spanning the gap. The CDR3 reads CASSQDRAMGYTF. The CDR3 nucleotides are TGCGCCAGCAGCCAAGATAGAGCGATGGGCTACACCTTC.

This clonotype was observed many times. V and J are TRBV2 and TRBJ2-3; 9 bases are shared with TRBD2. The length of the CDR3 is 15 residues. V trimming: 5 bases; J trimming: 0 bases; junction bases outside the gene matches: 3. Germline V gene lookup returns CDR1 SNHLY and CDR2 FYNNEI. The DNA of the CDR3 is TGTGCCAGCAGTAGGGGGACTAGCAGCACAGATACGCAGTATTTT. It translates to CASSRGTSSTDTQYF.